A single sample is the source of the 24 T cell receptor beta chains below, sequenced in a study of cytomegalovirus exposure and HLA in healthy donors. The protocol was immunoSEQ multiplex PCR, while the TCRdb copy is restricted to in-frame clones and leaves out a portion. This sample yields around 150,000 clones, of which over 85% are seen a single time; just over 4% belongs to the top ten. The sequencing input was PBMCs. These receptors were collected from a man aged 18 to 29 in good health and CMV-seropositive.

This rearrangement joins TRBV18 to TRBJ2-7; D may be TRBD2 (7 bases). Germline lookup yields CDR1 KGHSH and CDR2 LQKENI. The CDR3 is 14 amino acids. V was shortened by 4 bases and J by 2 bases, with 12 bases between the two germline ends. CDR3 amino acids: CASSLQGGTYEQYF. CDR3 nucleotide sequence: TGTGCCAGCTCACTACAGGGAGGGACCTACGAGCAGTACTTC.

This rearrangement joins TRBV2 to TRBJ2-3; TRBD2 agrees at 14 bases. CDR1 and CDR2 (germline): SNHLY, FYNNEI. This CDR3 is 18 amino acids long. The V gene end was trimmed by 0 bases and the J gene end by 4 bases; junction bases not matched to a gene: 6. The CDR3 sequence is CASSEARPGLAGADTQYF. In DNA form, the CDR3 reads TGTGCCAGCAGTGAAGCCCGGCCGGGACTAGCGGGAGCAGATACGCAGTATTTT.

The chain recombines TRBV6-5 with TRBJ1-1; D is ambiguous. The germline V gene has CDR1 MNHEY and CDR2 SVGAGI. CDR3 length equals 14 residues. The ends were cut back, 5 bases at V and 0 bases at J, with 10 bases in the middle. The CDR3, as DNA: TGTGCCAGCAGTCCCTCGAACATGAACACTGAAGCTTTCTTT. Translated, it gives CASSPSNMNTEAFF.

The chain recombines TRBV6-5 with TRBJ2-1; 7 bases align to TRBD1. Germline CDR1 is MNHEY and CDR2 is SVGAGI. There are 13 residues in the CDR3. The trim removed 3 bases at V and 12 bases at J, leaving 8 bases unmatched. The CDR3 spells CASSYTQGKGQFF. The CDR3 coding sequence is TGTGCCAGCAGTTATACACAGGGGAAGGGGCAGTTCTTC.

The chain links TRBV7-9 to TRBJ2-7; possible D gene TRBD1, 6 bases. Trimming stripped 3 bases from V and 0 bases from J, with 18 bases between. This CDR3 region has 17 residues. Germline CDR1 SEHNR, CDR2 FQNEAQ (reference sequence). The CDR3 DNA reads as TGTGCCAGCAGCTTTGGGCTGGGGGACACAGACTCCTACGAGCAGTACTTC. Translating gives CASSFGLGDTDSYEQYF.

Here the CDR3 DNA reads TGTGCCAGCAGCTCCTATAAGACAGATACGCAGTATTTT. As protein: CASSSYKTDTQYF. V usage is TRBV6-6 and J usage is TRBJ2-3; D not certain. V shed 6 bases and J shed 3 bases, with 10 bases lying between them. Germline V gives CDR1 MNHNY, CDR2 SVGAGI (reference sequence). The CDR3 runs 13 residues.

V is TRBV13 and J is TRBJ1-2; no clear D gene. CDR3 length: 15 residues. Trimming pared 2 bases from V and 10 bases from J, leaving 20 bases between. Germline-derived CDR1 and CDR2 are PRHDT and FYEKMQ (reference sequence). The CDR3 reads CASSLRRRTERAYTF. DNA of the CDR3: TGTGCCAGCAGCTTACGCCGGAGGACCGAGAGAGCCTACACCTTC. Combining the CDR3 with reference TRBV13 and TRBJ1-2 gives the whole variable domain AAGVIQSPRHLIKEKRETATLKCYPIPRHDTVYWYQQGPGQDPQFLISFYEKMQSDKGSIPDRFSAQQFSDYHSELNMSSLELGDSALYFCASSLRRRTERAYTFGSGTRLTVV.

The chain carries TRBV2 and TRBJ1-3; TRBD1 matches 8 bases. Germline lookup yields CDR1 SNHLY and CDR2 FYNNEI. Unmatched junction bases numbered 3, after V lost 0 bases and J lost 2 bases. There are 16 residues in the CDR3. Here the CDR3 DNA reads TGTGCCAGCAGTGAAGCTCCAGGGGGCACTGGAAACACCATATATTTT. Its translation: CASSEAPGGTGNTIYF.

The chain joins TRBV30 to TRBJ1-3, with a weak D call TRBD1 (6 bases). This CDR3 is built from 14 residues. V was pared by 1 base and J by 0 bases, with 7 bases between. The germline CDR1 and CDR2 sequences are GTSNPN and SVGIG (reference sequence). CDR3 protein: CAWSGTASGNTIYF. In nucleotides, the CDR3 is TGTGCCTGGAGTGGGACAGCCTCTGGAAACACCATATATTTT.

This CDR3 reads CASGDRYNEQFF. DNA of the CDR3: TGTGCCAGCGGGGACAGGTACAATGAGCAGTTCTTC. The V call is TRBV27, the J call TRBJ2-1; TRBD1 matches 8 bases. V gave up 8 bases and J gave up 4 bases; unmatched junction bases: 1. The CDR3 covers 12 residues. Looked up from germline, CDR1 is MNHEY and CDR2 is SMNVEV (reference sequence).

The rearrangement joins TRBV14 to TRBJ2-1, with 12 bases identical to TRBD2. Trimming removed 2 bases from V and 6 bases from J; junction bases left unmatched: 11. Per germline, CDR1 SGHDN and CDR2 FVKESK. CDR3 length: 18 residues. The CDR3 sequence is CASSQFWPSGRAVNEQFF. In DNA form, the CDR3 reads TGTGCCAGCAGCCAATTCTGGCCTAGCGGGAGGGCCGTCAATGAGCAGTTCTTC.

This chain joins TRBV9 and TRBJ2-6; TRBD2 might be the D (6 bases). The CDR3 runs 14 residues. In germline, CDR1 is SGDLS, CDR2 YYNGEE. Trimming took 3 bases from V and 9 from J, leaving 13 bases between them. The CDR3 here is CASSDGTSLNVLTF. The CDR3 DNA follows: TGTGCCAGCAGCGACGGGACTTCTCTCAACGTCCTGACTTTC. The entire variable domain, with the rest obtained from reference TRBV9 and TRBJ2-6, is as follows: DSGVTQTPKHLITATGQRVTLRCSPRSGDLSVYWYQQSLDQGLQFLIQYYNGEERAKGNILERFSAQQFPDLHSELNLSSLELGDSALYFCASSDGTSLNVLTFGAGSRLTVL.

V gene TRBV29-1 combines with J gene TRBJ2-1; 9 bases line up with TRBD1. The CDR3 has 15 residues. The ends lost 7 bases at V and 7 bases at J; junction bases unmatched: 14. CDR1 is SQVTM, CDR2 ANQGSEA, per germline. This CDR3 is CSARRPGQGRNEQFF. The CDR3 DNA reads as TGCAGCGCACGGCGCCCGGGACAGGGAAGGAATGAGCAGTTCTTC.

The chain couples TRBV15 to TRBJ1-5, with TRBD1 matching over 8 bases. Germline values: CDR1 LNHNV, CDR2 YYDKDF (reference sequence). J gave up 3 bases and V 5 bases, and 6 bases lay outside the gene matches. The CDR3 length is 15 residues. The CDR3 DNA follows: TGTGCCACCAGCGCGGACAGGGTACCCAATCAGCCCCAGCATTTT. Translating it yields CATSADRVPNQPQHF.

As DNA, the CDR3 is TGTGCCAGCTCACGTTACGGGGGGGAAGAGACCCAGTACTTC. Residues: CASSRYGGEETQYF. The rearrangement joins TRBV18 to TRBJ2-5; 8 nucleotides line up with TRBD2. The CDR3 runs 14 residues. V lost 4 bases to trimming and J lost 3 bases; unmatched junction nucleotides: 4. Germline CDR1 is KGHSH and CDR2 is LQKENI.

This CDR3 reads CASSQGLEDRFWNEQFF. DNA for the CDR3: TGCGCCAGCAGCCAAGGGTTAGAGGACAGGTTCTGGAATGAGCAGTTCTTC. This chain links TRBV4-1 with TRBJ2-1, with 7 nucleotides matching TRBD1. The CDR3 has 17 residues. Germline loops: CDR1 MGHRA, CDR2 YSYEKL. Trimming took 1 base from V and 7 from J; bases not matched to a gene: 13.

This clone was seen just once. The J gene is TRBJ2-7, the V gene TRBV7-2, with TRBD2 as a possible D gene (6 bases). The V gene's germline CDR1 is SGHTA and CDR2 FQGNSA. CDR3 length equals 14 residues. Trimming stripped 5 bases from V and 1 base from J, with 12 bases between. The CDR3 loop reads CASSGGTVSYEQYF. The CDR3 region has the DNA TGTGCCAGCAGCGGGGGGACCGTATCCTACGAGCAGTACTTC. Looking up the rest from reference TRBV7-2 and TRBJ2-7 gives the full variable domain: GAGVSQSPSNKVTEKGKDVELRCDPISGHTALYWYRQSLGQGLEFLIYFQGNSAPDKSGLPSDRFSAERTGGSVSTLTIQRTQQEDSAVYLCASSGGTVSYEQYFGPGTRLTVT.

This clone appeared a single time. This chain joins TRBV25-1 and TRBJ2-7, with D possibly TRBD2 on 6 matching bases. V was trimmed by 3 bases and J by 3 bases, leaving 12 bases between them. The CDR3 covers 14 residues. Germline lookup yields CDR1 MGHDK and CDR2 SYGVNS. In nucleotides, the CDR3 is TGTGCCAGCAGTGACCAAGGGCGGGGCTACGAGCAGTACTTC. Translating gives CASSDQGRGYEQYF.

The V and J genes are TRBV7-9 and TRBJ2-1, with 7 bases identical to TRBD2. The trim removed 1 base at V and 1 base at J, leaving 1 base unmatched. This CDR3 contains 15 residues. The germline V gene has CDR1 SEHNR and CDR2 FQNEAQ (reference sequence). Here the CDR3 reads CASSLDGRSYNEQFF. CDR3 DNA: TGTGCCAGCAGCTTAGACGGGAGGTCCTACAATGAGCAGTTCTTC.

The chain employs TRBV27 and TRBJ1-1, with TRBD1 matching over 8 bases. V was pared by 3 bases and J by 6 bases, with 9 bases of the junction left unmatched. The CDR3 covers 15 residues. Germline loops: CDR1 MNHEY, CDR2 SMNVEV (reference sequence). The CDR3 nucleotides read TGTGCCAGCAGTTTCAACGGACAGGGATCCCCTGAAGCTTTCTTT. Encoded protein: CASSFNGQGSPEAFF.

CDR3 in amino acids: CASSSSRTSGSGGELFF. For the CDR3, the DNA is TGTGCCAGCAGCTCCTCCCGGACTAGCGGAAGTGGCGGGGAGCTGTTTTTT. The chain is built from TRBV7-6 and TRBJ2-2; 10 bases align to TRBD2. Germline CDR1 reads SGHVS; CDR2 reads FNYEAQ. V was pared by 4 bases and J by 7 bases, with 12 bases of the junction left unmatched. The CDR3 sequence is 17 residues long.

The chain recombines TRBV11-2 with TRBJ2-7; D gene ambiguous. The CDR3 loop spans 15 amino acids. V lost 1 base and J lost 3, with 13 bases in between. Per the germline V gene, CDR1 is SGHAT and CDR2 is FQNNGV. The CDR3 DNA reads TGTGCCAGCAGCTTAGGGTCTTTAACAGACTACGAGCAGTACTTC. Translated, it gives CASSLGSLTDYEQYF.

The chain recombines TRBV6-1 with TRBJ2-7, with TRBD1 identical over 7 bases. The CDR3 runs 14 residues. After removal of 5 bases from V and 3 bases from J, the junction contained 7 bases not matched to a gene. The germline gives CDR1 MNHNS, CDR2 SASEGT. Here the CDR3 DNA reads TGTGCCAGCAGTTCCCGGACAGGAGACTACGAGCAGTACTTC. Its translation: CASSSRTGDYEQYF.

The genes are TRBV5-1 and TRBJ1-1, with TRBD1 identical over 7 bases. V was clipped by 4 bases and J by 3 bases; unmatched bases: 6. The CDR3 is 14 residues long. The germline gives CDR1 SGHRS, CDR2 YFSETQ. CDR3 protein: CASSTAGGYTEAFF. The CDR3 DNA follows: TGCGCCAGCAGCACGGCAGGGGGTTACACTGAAGCTTTCTTT.